This is a list of T cell receptor beta chains from one sample in a study of blood T cells in healthy people across ages. Each CDR3 protein gets one entry after TCRdb re-called the 5' RACE reads with MiXCR. The sample yields 890,000 or so distinct CDR3 sequences, about 62% seen once. Source material: blood. These receptor sequences come from a man aged 25 to 45 in good health. The CDR3 runs from the conserved cysteine through the conserved F or W. A D gene is named only where the DNA matches it firmly. Size is stated for part of the rows, as once, few or many counts, or as a class when the clone is expanded.

abundance: -; j_gene: TRBJ2-7; v_gene: TRBV5-1; d_gene: -; CDR3aa: CASSFGGRTYEQYF; CDR3nt: TGCGCCAGCAGCTTCGGCGGCAGGACCTACGAGCAGTACTTC
abundance: few; j_gene: TRBJ2-7; v_gene: TRBV6-5; d_gene: TRBD1; CDR3aa: CASRGDRGYEQYF; CDR3nt: TGTGCCAGCAGGGGGGACAGGGGCTACGAGCAGTACTTC
abundance: -; j_gene: TRBJ2-4; v_gene: TRBV6-2/TRBV6-3; d_gene: -; CDR3aa: CASSSRNIQYF; CDR3nt: TGTGCCAGCAGCTCGCGAAACATTCAGTACTTC
abundance: few; j_gene: TRBJ2-6; v_gene: TRBV9; d_gene: -; CDR3aa: CASSPRTVFSGANVLTF; CDR3nt: TGTGCCAGCAGCCCTCGGACAGTTTTCTCTGGGGCCAACGTCCTGACTTTC
abundance: -; j_gene: TRBJ2-4; v_gene: TRBV6-5; d_gene: TRBD1; CDR3aa: CASSKQGLQYF; CDR3nt: TGTGCCAGCAGTAAACAGGGGCTCCAGTACTTC
abundance: -; j_gene: TRBJ2-3; v_gene: TRBV15; d_gene: TRBD2; CDR3aa: CATRERGFNTDTQYF; CDR3nt: TGTGCCACCAGGGAGCGGGGGTTCAACACAGATACGCAGTATTTT
abundance: -; j_gene: TRBJ1-5; v_gene: TRBV28; d_gene: -; CDR3aa: CASSFSAGWNDQPQHF; CDR3nt: TGTGCCAGCAGTTTTTCGGCAGGGTGGAACGATCAGCCCCAGCATTTT
abundance: -; j_gene: TRBJ2-1; v_gene: TRBV5-1; d_gene: -; CDR3aa: CASSTDDRQQFF; CDR3nt: TGCGCCAGCAGCACCGACGACAGACAGCAGTTCTTC
abundance: -; j_gene: TRBJ2-3; v_gene: TRBV7-2; d_gene: TRBD1; CDR3aa: CASSVTGGAADTQYF; CDR3nt: TGTGCCAGCAGCGTAACAGGGGGCGCGGCCGATACGCAGTATTTT
abundance: once; j_gene: TRBJ2-1; v_gene: TRBV7-2; d_gene: -; CDR3aa: CASSRKAGTAVREQFF; CDR3nt: TGTGCCAGCAGCCGCAAAGCCGGGACGGCGGTTCGGGAGCAGTTCTTC
abundance: few; j_gene: TRBJ2-5; v_gene: TRBV5-1; d_gene: TRBD2; CDR3aa: CASSPGLAGAQETQYF; CDR3nt: TGCGCCAGCAGCCCCGGACTAGCGGGCGCCCAAGAGACCCAGTACTTC
abundance: -; j_gene: TRBJ2-5; v_gene: TRBV27; d_gene: -; CDR3aa: CASSFGINNEQYF; CDR3nt: TGTGCCAGCAGTTTCGGGATAAACAATGAGCAGTACTTC
abundance: -; j_gene: TRBJ1-1; v_gene: TRBV7-6; d_gene: TRBD1; CDR3aa: CASSLALTGTEAFF; CDR3nt: TGTGCCAGCAGCTTAGCGCTGACAGGGACTGAAGCTTTCTTT
abundance: few; j_gene: TRBJ2-7; v_gene: TRBV12-3/TRBV12-4; d_gene: TRBD2; CDR3aa: CASSSRQGTSGGSYEQYF; CDR3nt: TGTGCCAGCAGTTCAAGACAGGGGACTAGCGGGGGTTCCTACGAGCAGTACTTC
abundance: -; j_gene: TRBJ2-3; v_gene: TRBV7-9; d_gene: -; CDR3aa: CASTPPRSGFTDTQYF; CDR3nt: TGTGCCAGCACGCCCCCTCGGAGCGGATTCACAGATACGCAGTATTTT
abundance: -; j_gene: TRBJ2-1; v_gene: TRBV6-6; d_gene: -; CDR3aa: CASSTDREGEQFF; CDR3nt: TGTGCCAGCAGTACTGACAGGGAGGGTGAGCAGTTCTTC
abundance: -; j_gene: TRBJ2-4; v_gene: TRBV14; d_gene: TRBD2; CDR3aa: CASSQGAGTSLGNIQYF; CDR3nt: TGTGCCAGCAGCCAAGGAGCCGGGACTAGCCTTGGAAACATTCAGTACTTC
abundance: -; j_gene: TRBJ1-6; v_gene: TRBV2; d_gene: -; CDR3aa: CASSELRAGAAPLHF; CDR3nt: TGTGCCAGCAGTGAACTTCGGGCGGGCGCCGCACCCCTCCACTTT
abundance: -; j_gene: TRBJ2-3; v_gene: TRBV4-3; d_gene: -; CDR3aa: CASSQDRSLPDTQYF; CDR3nt: TGCGCCAGCAGCCAAGACAGGTCTCTCCCGGATACGCAGTATTTT
abundance: few; j_gene: TRBJ2-5; v_gene: TRBV12-3/TRBV12-4; d_gene: -; CDR3aa: CASSLGVEQETQYF; CDR3nt: TGTGCCAGCAGTTTAGGCGTAGAACAAGAGACCCAGTACTTC
abundance: -; j_gene: TRBJ2-1; v_gene: TRBV12-3/TRBV12-4; d_gene: -; CDR3aa: CASKPAPIGKEQFF; CDR3nt: TGTGCCAGCAAACCGGCCCCAATAGGGAAGGAGCAGTTCTTC
abundance: few; j_gene: TRBJ2-6; v_gene: TRBV6-1; d_gene: -; CDR3aa: CASSLTGHPNSGANVLTF; CDR3nt: TGTGCCAGCAGTCTAACAGGGCATCCTAACTCTGGGGCCAACGTCCTGACTTTC
abundance: -; j_gene: TRBJ1-4; v_gene: TRBV20-1; d_gene: -; CDR3aa: CSASSDGSTNEKLFF; CDR3nt: TGCAGTGCTTCTTCGGACGGCTCAACTAATGAAAAACTGTTTTTT
abundance: -; j_gene: TRBJ2-7; v_gene: TRBV29-1; d_gene: TRBD1; CDR3aa: CSVEGVGGQQLYEQYF; CDR3nt: TGCAGCGTTGAAGGAGTAGGGGGACAGCAGTTATACGAGCAGTACTTC
abundance: -; j_gene: TRBJ1-6; v_gene: TRBV7-3; d_gene: TRBD1; CDR3aa: CASSVTGTVNSPLHF; CDR3nt: TGTGCCAGCAGCGTCACCGGGACAGTCAATTCACCCCTCCACTTT
abundance: -; j_gene: TRBJ2-7; v_gene: TRBV7-2; d_gene: -; CDR3aa: CASSLTGPLYEQYF; CDR3nt: TGTGCCAGCAGCCTTACGGGCCCCCTCTACGAGCAGTACTTC
abundance: few; j_gene: TRBJ2-1; v_gene: TRBV15; d_gene: -; CDR3aa: CATSRDLVSGRVGEQFF; CDR3nt: TGTGCCACCAGCAGAGATCTGGTCAGCGGCCGCGTCGGGGAGCAGTTCTTC
abundance: few; j_gene: TRBJ2-5; v_gene: TRBV3-1; d_gene: -; CDR3aa: CASSREPTGQETQYF; CDR3nt: TGTGCCAGCAGCCGAGAACCGACAGGCCAAGAGACCCAGTACTTC
abundance: -; j_gene: TRBJ2-1; v_gene: TRBV6-2/TRBV6-3; d_gene: -; CDR3aa: CAGSYRTILGNEQFF; CDR3nt: TGTGCCGGCAGCTACCGGACTATCCTAGGGAATGAGCAGTTCTTC
abundance: -; j_gene: TRBJ2-7; v_gene: TRBV20-1; d_gene: -; CDR3aa: CSANYPGEFSEQYF; CDR3nt: TGCAGTGCAAATTATCCCGGGGAATTTTCCGAGCAGTACTTC
abundance: few; j_gene: TRBJ2-3; v_gene: TRBV10-3; d_gene: -; CDR3aa: CAISGDGAADTQYF; CDR3nt: TGTGCCATCAGCGGGGATGGGGCGGCAGATACGCAGTATTTT
abundance: -; j_gene: TRBJ2-3; v_gene: TRBV15; d_gene: -; CDR3aa: CATSRDEDTQYF; CDR3nt: TGTGCCACCAGCAGAGATGAGGATACGCAGTATTTT
abundance: few; j_gene: TRBJ2-7; v_gene: TRBV20-1; d_gene: -; CDR3aa: CSAPSGTQLRYEQYF; CDR3nt: TGCAGTGCCCCCTCCGGGACCCAGCTTAGGTACGAGCAGTACTTC
abundance: -; j_gene: TRBJ2-1; v_gene: TRBV5-1; d_gene: TRBD1; CDR3aa: CASSVTGGFNEQFF; CDR3nt: TGCGCCAGCAGCGTGACAGGGGGTTTCAATGAGCAGTTCTTC
abundance: -; j_gene: TRBJ2-7; v_gene: TRBV7-2; d_gene: -; CDR3aa: CASSKGYGVSYEQYF; CDR3nt: TGTGCCAGCAGCAAAGGGTACGGGGTCTCCTACGAGCAGTACTTC
abundance: -; j_gene: TRBJ2-1; v_gene: TRBV9; d_gene: TRBD2; CDR3aa: CASSVDGRPGDEQFF; CDR3nt: TGTGCCAGCAGCGTAGACGGGAGGCCTGGGGATGAGCAGTTCTTC
abundance: many; j_gene: TRBJ2-1; v_gene: TRBV7-2; d_gene: TRBD1; CDR3aa: CASSSRQGSDEQFF; CDR3nt: TGTGCCAGCAGCTCTCGACAGGGTAGTGATGAGCAGTTCTTC
abundance: -; j_gene: TRBJ2-5; v_gene: TRBV20-1; d_gene: TRBD2; CDR3aa: CSARPRTRWETQYF; CDR3nt: TGCAGTGCTCGGCCTAGGACTAGGTGGGAGACCCAGTACTTC
abundance: -; j_gene: TRBJ2-3; v_gene: TRBV9; d_gene: TRBD2; CDR3aa: CASNLFSGATDTQYF; CDR3nt: TGTGCCAGCAACCTTTTTAGCGGGGCCACAGATACGCAGTATTTT
abundance: -; j_gene: TRBJ2-4; v_gene: TRBV19; d_gene: -; CDR3aa: CASRSGTPGLAKNIQYF; CDR3nt: TGTGCCAGTAGATCCGGGACCCCAGGGCTAGCCAAAAACATTCAGTACTTC
abundance: few; j_gene: TRBJ2-6; v_gene: TRBV14; d_gene: -; CDR3aa: CASSPSPKPGRNSGANVLTF; CDR3nt: TGTGCCAGCAGCCCGTCGCCAAAACCGGGACGGAACTCTGGGGCCAACGTCCTGACTTTC
abundance: -; j_gene: TRBJ2-3; v_gene: TRBV12-3/TRBV12-4; d_gene: TRBD2; CDR3aa: CASRFSAGGDTQYF; CDR3nt: TGTGCCAGCAGGTTTAGTGCGGGGGGAGATACGCAGTATTTT
abundance: -; j_gene: TRBJ2-7; v_gene: TRBV6-5; d_gene: -; CDR3aa: CASSLNRDSGTYEQYF; CDR3nt: TGTGCCAGCAGTTTAAACCGGGACTCGGGCACCTACGAGCAGTACTTC
abundance: few; j_gene: TRBJ2-7; v_gene: TRBV29-1; d_gene: -; CDR3aa: CSVEKGTSDEQYF; CDR3nt: TGCAGCGTTGAGAAGGGGACAAGTGACGAGCAGTACTTC
abundance: -; j_gene: TRBJ2-7; v_gene: TRBV11-2; d_gene: -; CDR3aa: CASSKSRGNYEQYF; CDR3nt: TGTGCCAGCAGCAAAAGCCGGGGGAACTACGAGCAGTACTTC
abundance: many; j_gene: TRBJ2-4; v_gene: TRBV3-1; d_gene: -; CDR3aa: CASSQTGKASEDIQYF; CDR3nt: TGTGCCAGCAGCCAGACCGGGAAGGCCTCGGAAGACATTCAGTACTTC
abundance: -; j_gene: TRBJ1-1; v_gene: TRBV4-3; d_gene: -; CDR3aa: CASSPLAGRGDTEAFF; CDR3nt: TGCGCCAGCAGCCCTCTCGCAGGGCGGGGGGACACTGAAGCTTTCTTT